The 7 T cell receptor beta chains listed next were all sequenced from one sample in a study of shared clonotypes between healthy human individuals. Positive CCR7 selection of CD45RO-negative cells yielded the naive CD8 cells, and terminally differentiated effector memory CD45RA+ cells were excluded. Produced via immunoSEQ multiplex PCR; TCRdb's table is partial and in-frame only. The data contain about 680,000 clones, about 90% of them singletons. Sequenced: naive CD8+ T cells sorted from blood. The receptors here all came from a man aged 25-40 years in good health.

The rearrangement links TRBV9 to TRBJ2-1; D unresolved. The V end was cut by 2 bases, the J end by 5 bases, with 5 bases between. Germline assignment: CDR1 SGDLS and CDR2 YYNGEE. The CDR3 is 12 residues long. The CDR3, as DNA: TGTGCCAGCAGCGTCGCAAACAATGAGCAGTTCTTC. Its protein is CASSVANNEQFF.

The J gene is TRBJ2-2, the V gene TRBV9; TRBD1 matches 8 bases. In germline, CDR1 is SGDLS, CDR2 YYNGEE. This CDR3 has 13 amino acids. V lost 0 bases and J lost 11; bases outside the gene matches: 3. The CDR3 sequence: CASSVGGQGELFF. The CDR3 DNA sequence: TGTGCCAGCAGCGTAGGAGGACAGGGTGAGCTGTTTTTT.

There are a few counts of this clone. V is TRBV29-1 and J is TRBJ2-2, with TRBD2 matching 11 bases. J was trimmed by 1 base and V by 5 bases; bases with no gene match: 3. Germline V gene data show CDR1 as SQVTM and CDR2 as ANQGSEA. This CDR3 comprises 15 residues. The CDR3 DNA follows: TGCAGCGTTAACGGACTAGCGGGGAACACCGGGGAGCTGTTTTTT. Translating it yields CSVNGLAGNTGELFF.

This chain joins TRBV6-1 and TRBJ1-5; tentatively, D is TRBD1 (6 bases). The CDR3 runs 13 residues. Deletions cut 8 bases from V and 3 bases from J, with 11 bases between. CDR1 and CDR2 from the germline V gene are MNHNS and SASEGT. CDR3 amino acids: CASEGGVNQPQHF. The CDR3 nucleotides read TGTGCCAGCGAGGGGGGGGTCAATCAGCCCCAGCATTTT.

The V call is TRBV14, the J call TRBJ2-1; 9 bases match TRBD2. CDR3 length: 15 residues. J was trimmed by 8 bases and V by 1 base; bases with no gene match: 6. The germline CDR1 and CDR2 sequences are SGHDN and FVKESK. The CDR3 region has the DNA TGTGCCAGCAGCCAAGTGTTAGCGGGAGAGGATGAGCAGTTCTTC. This encodes CASSQVLAGEDEQFF.

This clone has only a few counts. The rearrangement uses TRBV7-9 and TRBJ1-4; D gene uncertain. The ends were cut back, 2 bases at V and 3 bases at J, with 4 bases in the middle. Germline CDR1 is SEHNR and CDR2 is FQNEAQ (reference sequence). The CDR3 is 13 amino acids. CDR3 region: CASSLFANEKLFF. In nucleotides, the CDR3 is TGTGCCAGCAGCTTATTCGCTAATGAAAAACTGTTTTTT.

This chain joins TRBV27 and TRBJ2-1; tentative D call: TRBD2 (6 bases). Trimming stripped 5 bases from V and 3 bases from J, with 11 bases between. This CDR3 has 14 amino acids. Germline assignment: CDR1 MNHEY and CDR2 SMNVEV (reference sequence). Written as DNA, the CDR3 is TGTGCCAGCAGTCGACTAGGACTCTACAATGAGCAGTTCTTC. It specifies CASSRLGLYNEQFF.